This passage covers 32 T cell receptor beta chains from one sample sequenced in a study of blood T cell repertoires in COVID-19. Measured with immunoSEQ multiplex PCR; TCRdb has only the in-frame clones, and not every one. In the table there are a few hundred thousand clones, around 90% of which are singletons. The sequenced sample was peripheral blood. The receptors derive from a woman aged 25 to 45 with COVID-19, enrolled during active disease.

This chain joins TRBV5-1 and TRBJ2-1; 8 bases are shared with TRBD1. CDR1 and CDR2 (germline): SGHRS, YFSETQ. The trim removed 1 base at V and 4 bases at J, leaving 10 bases unmatched. The CDR3 is 17 residues long. The CDR3 reads CASSLQGQGRIYNEQFF. CDR3 nucleotides: TGCGCCAGCAGCTTGCAAGGACAGGGTCGTATATACAATGAGCAGTTCTTC.

The chain is built from TRBV27 and TRBJ1-5; TRBD1 agrees at 9 bases. This CDR3 has 14 residues. Germline V CDR1 and CDR2: MNHEY, SMNVEV (reference sequence). The V segment lost 5 bases and the J segment 2 bases; nucleotides outside the gene matches: 1. This CDR3 is CASSRTGGNQPQHF. The CDR3 DNA follows: TGTGCCAGCAGTCGGACAGGGGGCAATCAGCCCCAGCATTTT.

V is TRBV25-1 and J is TRBJ1-1, with a tentative D call TRBD1 (5 bases). The CDR3 extends over 12 amino acids. Germline loops: CDR1 MGHDK, CDR2 SYGVNS. The V end lost 9 bases, the J end lost 6 bases, and 14 bases lay between the germline ends. CDR3 sequence: CASKGGDSEAFF. Here the CDR3 DNA reads TGTGCCAGTAAGGGCGGGGACTCTGAAGCTTTCTTT.

The chain employs TRBV29-1 and TRBJ2-1; TRBD1 agrees at 8 bases. This CDR3 region has 13 residues. CDR1 is SQVTM and CDR2 is ANQGSEA in the germline V gene. V lost 6 bases and J lost 7; bases outside the gene matches: 8. The CDR3 DNA reads as TGCAGCGTACCAGGGGGCGCCGGGAATGAGCAGTTCTTC. The encoded protein is CSVPGGAGNEQFF.

The chain links TRBV12-3 or TRBV12-4 to TRBJ1-4, with 7 bases that match TRBD1. CDR3 length equals 13 residues. The V segment lost 7 bases and the J segment 6 bases; nucleotides outside the gene matches: 5. This CDR3 is CASTSRGHEKLFF. CDR3 coding DNA: TGTGCCAGCACATCAAGGGGGCATGAAAAACTGTTTTTT.

V usage is TRBV24-1 and J usage is TRBJ2-1; 7 positions agree with TRBD1. From germline, CDR1 is KGHDR and CDR2 SFDVKD. There are 15 residues in the CDR3. The V segment lost 3 bases and the J segment 2 bases; nucleotides outside the gene matches: 3. This chain's CDR3 is CATSDAGGAYNEQFF. In nucleotides, the CDR3 is TGTGCCACCAGTGATGCAGGGGGAGCCTACAATGAGCAGTTCTTC.

The chain carries TRBV19 and TRBJ2-3; 7 bases map to TRBD2. Germline-derived CDR1 and CDR2 are LNHDA and SQIVND (reference sequence). The J segment lost 2 bases and the V segment lost 5 bases, leaving 10 bases of the junction unmatched. There are 16 residues in the CDR3. Written as DNA, the CDR3 is TGTGCCAGTAGTCCACCGACTAGCAGAAACACAGATACGCAGTATTTT. This gives the protein CASSPPTSRNTDTQYF.

The genes are TRBV19 and TRBJ1-5, with D possibly being TRBD1 (6 bases). V dropped 3 bases and J dropped 6 bases, with 12 bases sitting between them. Per germline, CDR1 LNHDA and CDR2 SQIVND (reference sequence). The CDR3 loop spans 14 amino acids. The CDR3 loop is CASSIQQGTQPQHF. The DNA for the CDR3 is TGTGCCAGTAGTATTCAACAGGGCACTCAGCCCCAGCATTTT.

For the CDR3, the DNA is TGTGCCAGCAGCTTGGGGCCAGCGGGAGACACCGGGGAGCTGTTTTTT. It codes for CASSLGPAGDTGELFF. The chain employs TRBV5-4 and TRBJ2-2; 8 bases line up with TRBD2. This CDR3 comprises 16 residues. V shed 0 bases and J 3 bases; nucleotides not matched to a gene: 4. Germline CDR1 reads SGHNT; CDR2 reads YYREEE (reference sequence). The entire variable domain, with the rest obtained from reference TRBV5-4 and TRBJ2-2, is as follows: ETGVTQSPTHLIKTRGQQVTLRCSSQSGHNTVSWYQQALGQGPQFIFQYYREEENGRGNFPPRFSGLQFPNYSSELNVNALELDDSALYLCASSLGPAGDTGELFFGEGSRLTVL.

This chain uses TRBV6-4 with TRBJ1-1; unclear D gene. CDR3 length: 13 residues. Trimming removed 10 bases from V and 3 bases from J, with 15 bases in between. Germline V gives CDR1 MRHNA, CDR2 SNTAGT. The CDR3 protein is CATPLCAHTEAFF. In DNA form, the CDR3 reads TGTGCCACCCCCCTGTGCGCGCACACTGAAGCTTTCTTT.

The J gene is TRBJ2-3, the V gene TRBV24-1; no firm D call. Trimming cost V 1 base and J 4 bases, with 8 bases left between them. The germline gives CDR1 KGHDR, CDR2 SFDVKD. The CDR3 length is 14 residues. DNA of the CDR3: TGTGCCACCAGTGATTTTGGCAGCGCAGATACGCAGTATTTT. Translation: CATSDFGSADTQYF.

In nucleotides, the CDR3 is TGCAGTGCTAGTCAGGGGGAGCGGGAGACCCAGTACTTC. Encoded protein: CSASQGERETQYF. The chain recombines TRBV20-1 with TRBJ2-5, with 7 bases aligning to TRBD1. The CDR3 has 13 amino acids. Germline CDR1 and CDR2: DFQATT and SNEGSKA (reference sequence). V shed 3 bases and J 5 bases; nucleotides not matched to a gene: 6.

The chain links TRBV5-1 to TRBJ2-5, with TRBD2 identical over 10 bases. Per germline, CDR1 SGHRS and CDR2 YFSETQ. The V segment lost 0 bases and the J segment 1 base; nucleotides outside the gene matches: 3. There are 16 residues in the CDR3. The DNA of the CDR3 is TGCGCCAGCAGCTTGGGTTCTAGCGGGGGCCAAGAGACCCAGTACTTC. This translates into CASSLGSSGGQETQYF.

The CDR3 spells CASSLDQVNTEAFF. CDR3 DNA sequence: TGTGCCAGCAGCTTAGATCAGGTGAACACTGAAGCTTTCTTT. The chain recombines TRBV11-3 with TRBJ1-1; D gene ambiguous. The CDR3 has 14 amino acids. V shed 0 bases and J shed 0 bases, with 5 bases lying between them. The germline gives CDR1 SGHNT, CDR2 YENEEA.

The V gene is TRBV2, the J gene TRBJ1-5; a possible D gene is TRBD1 (5 bases). This CDR3 comprises 15 residues. V shed 2 bases and J shed 7 bases, with 15 bases lying between them. Germline CDR1 is SNHLY and CDR2 is FYNNEI. This chain's CDR3 is CASSEQGLLEQPQHF. The CDR3 DNA follows: TGTGCCAGCAGTGAACAGGGCCTCCTCGAGCAGCCCCAGCATTTT.

The genes are TRBV19 and TRBJ2-1; D possibly corresponds to TRBD1 (6 bases). CDR3 length: 16 residues. Trimming removed 0 bases from V and 4 bases from J, with 13 bases in between. Germline values: CDR1 LNHDA, CDR2 SQIVND (reference sequence). The CDR3 is CASSIDADRQYNEQFF. CDR3 coding DNA: TGTGCCAGTAGTATAGACGCGGACAGACAATACAATGAGCAGTTCTTC.

The V call is TRBV19, the J call TRBJ1-5; 9 bases fit TRBD1. Germline CDR1 and CDR2: LNHDA and SQIVND (reference sequence). The trim removed 5 bases at V and 0 bases at J, leaving 2 bases unmatched. This CDR3 is built from 15 residues. CDR3 coding DNA: TGTGCCAGTAGTGGGGACAGGGATAGCAATCAGCCCCAGCATTTT. Amino acids: CASSGDRDSNQPQHF.

The genes are TRBV6-5 and TRBJ2-2, with 8 positions matching TRBD2. CDR1 and CDR2 from the germline V gene are MNHEY and SVGAGI. The trim removed 2 bases at V and 5 bases at J, leaving 4 bases unmatched. This CDR3 has 15 residues. CDR3 region: CASSYGLAGTGELFF. The CDR3 DNA sequence: TGTGCCAGCAGTTACGGACTAGCAGGGACCGGGGAGCTGTTTTTT.

The gene calls are TRBV6-5 and TRBJ2-3; 10 nucleotides align to TRBD2. This CDR3 has 15 residues. Germline V CDR1 and CDR2: MNHEY, SVGAGI. With V trimmed by 6 bases and J by 3 bases, 6 bases remained unmatched. The CDR3 loop reads CASRASGSVTDTQYF. The DNA for the CDR3 is TGTGCCAGCAGAGCTAGCGGGAGTGTGACAGATACGCAGTATTTT.

The genes are TRBV27 and TRBJ2-7; 7 nucleotides agree with TRBD2. The CDR3 contains 14 residues. Germline loops: CDR1 MNHEY, CDR2 SMNVEV (reference sequence). Trimming took 3 bases from V and 7 from J; bases not matched to a gene: 9. In nucleotides, the CDR3 is TGTGCCAGCAGTTTCGTTGCGGGAGCTGAAGAGCAGTACTTC. Translating it yields CASSFVAGAEEQYF.

This chain links TRBV18 with TRBJ2-1; D is undetermined. CDR1 KGHSH and CDR2 LQKENI come from the germline V gene. The CDR3 is 16 amino acids. V dropped 0 bases and J dropped 1 base, with 10 bases sitting between them. The DNA of the CDR3 is TGTGCCAGCTCACCACCGGGCAGTCAGTCCTACAATGAGCAGTTCTTC. It codes for CASSPPGSQSYNEQFF.

The J gene is TRBJ1-4, the V gene TRBV5-1; D not resolved. The V gene's germline CDR1 is SGHRS and CDR2 YFSETQ. The V gene lost 4 bases and the J gene lost 7 bases, with 17 bases spanning the gap. The CDR3 is 15 amino acids. The CDR3 DNA sequence: TGCGCCAGCAGCCTGGACCTAAGTTATGGTGAAAAACTGTTTTTT. Translating gives CASSLDLSYGEKLFF.

A few counts support this clone. The CDR3 loop is CATSPTGWGTQYF. CDR3 DNA sequence: TGTGCCACCAGTCCCACAGGGTGGGGGACCCAGTACTTC. The V gene is TRBV24-1, the J gene TRBJ2-5; TRBD1 might be the D (6 bases). The CDR3 is 13 residues long. The germline gives CDR1 KGHDR, CDR2 SFDVKD. Between the trimmed V and J ends, which lost 6 bases and 7 bases, there was a span of 14 bases.

The J gene is TRBJ2-4, the V gene TRBV19; 8 bases agree with TRBD1. Germline assignment: CDR1 LNHDA and CDR2 SQIVND (reference sequence). J gave up 6 bases and V 8 bases, and 6 bases lay outside the gene matches. The CDR3 runs 13 residues. The CDR3: CASWDRRGNIQYF. CDR3 nucleotide sequence: TGTGCCAGTTGGGACAGGAGGGGAAACATTCAGTACTTC.

The genes are TRBV2 and TRBJ1-6; the D gene is possibly TRBD1 (5 bases). Germline CDR1 reads SNHLY; CDR2 reads FYNNEI. Trimming removed 6 bases at V and 5 bases at J, with 11 bases between. This CDR3 is built from 14 residues. CDR3 DNA sequence: TGTGCCAGCAGCCTTGACAGACATAATTCACCCCTCCACTTT. Its protein product is CASSLDRHNSPLHF.

The chain joins TRBV2 to TRBJ1-4, with unresolved D. Looked up from germline, CDR1 is SNHLY and CDR2 is FYNNEI. CDR3 size: 15 residues. V was clipped by 1 base and J by 0 bases, with 6 bases between them. CDR3 protein: CASSEDPATNEKLFF. As DNA, the CDR3 is TGTGCCAGCAGTGAAGACCCGGCAACTAATGAAAAACTGTTTTTT.

V usage is TRBV25-1 and J usage is TRBJ2-1; 9 positions agree with TRBD1. CDR1 and CDR2 from the germline V gene are MGHDK and SYGVNS. With 4 bases clipped from V and 9 bases from J, the junction kept 1 base outside the gene matches. The CDR3 runs 12 residues. CDR3 in DNA: TGTGCCAGCAGTGTGGGACAGGGTGAGCAGTTCTTC. It codes for CASSVGQGEQFF.

The CDR3 protein is CASSSPVREVHNSPLHF. CDR3 bases: TGCGCCAGCAGTAGCCCGGTGAGGGAGGTCCATAATTCACCCCTCCACTTT. This chain uses TRBV23-1 with TRBJ1-6; no definite D call. TRBV23-1 is recorded as an ORF, its role being uncertain. Trimming shortened V by 5 bases and J by 5 bases, and 19 bases separated the two germline ends. This CDR3 region has 17 residues.

In its sample, this clone was seen once. The rearrangement uses TRBV9 and TRBJ2-3; 9 positions agree with TRBD2. Germline V gives CDR1 SGDLS, CDR2 YYNGEE. The CDR3 is 18 amino acids. The V and J ends lost 0 bases and 6 bases, in that order; junction bases with no gene match: 14. As DNA, the CDR3 is TGTGCCAGCAGCGTAGGTTTAAAAGCGGGAGGCCACCGGGATACGCAGTATTTT. This translates into CASSVGLKAGGHRDTQYF.

The chain uses TRBV29-1 and TRBJ1-5; 7 nucleotides agree with TRBD1. CDR3 length equals 13 residues. The ends lost 5 bases at V and 5 bases at J; junction bases unmatched: 6. Germline CDR1 reads SQVTM; CDR2 reads ANQGSEA. This CDR3 reads CSVTTGIHQPQHF. CDR3 coding DNA: TGCAGCGTTACGACAGGGATACATCAGCCCCAGCATTTT.

The chain employs TRBV5-4 and TRBJ1-1, with 7 positions matching TRBD1. V trimming: 4 bases; J trimming: 0 bases; junction bases outside the gene matches: 9. Per the germline V gene, CDR1 is SGHNT and CDR2 is YYREEE (reference sequence). This CDR3 spans 16 amino acids. The CDR3 protein is CASSGAGGTMNTEAFF. The CDR3 DNA reads TGTGCCAGCAGCGGGGCAGGGGGGACCATGAACACTGAAGCTTTCTTT. The variable domain in full, completed from reference TRBV5-4 and TRBJ1-1, reads ETGVTQSPTHLIKTRGQQVTLRCSSQSGHNTVSWYQQALGQGPQFIFQYYREEENGRGNFPPRFSGLQFPNYSSELNVNALELDDSALYLCASSGAGGTMNTEAFFGQGTRLTVV.

The rearrangement joins TRBV7-2 to TRBJ2-7; no clear D gene. The V gene lost 5 bases and the J gene lost 5 bases, with 13 bases spanning the gap. The CDR3 is 13 amino acids. CDR1 SGHTA and CDR2 FQGNSA come from the germline V gene. The CDR3 here is CASSTDVVDEQYF. The DNA for the CDR3 is TGTGCCAGCAGCACAGATGTGGTTGACGAGCAGTACTTC. The full variable domain, rest sourced from reference TRBV7-2 and TRBJ2-7, is GAGVSQSPSNKVTEKGKDVELRCDPISGHTALYWYRQSLGQGLEFLIYFQGNSAPDKSGLPSDRFSAERTGGSVSTLTIQRTQQEDSAVYLCASSTDVVDEQYFGPGTRLTVT.